This T cell receptor beta chain was identified during a study of T cell responses to AZD1222 COVID-19 vaccine. The CDR3 totals 13 residues. Germline V gene data show CDR1 as GTSNPN and CDR2 as SVGIG (reference sequence). Trimming at V came to 7 bases and at J to 2 bases, leaving 4 bases not matched to a gene. TCRdb's table, derived via immunoSEQ multiplex PCR, lists solely in-frame clones and lacks some. The sample lists approximately 140,000 clones, approximately 87% occurring once. A remark on this clone: Its matching antigen is unknown.

Broader study findings: Regions 160-218 and 743-854 held dominance among vaccine-associated CD4 TCRs, which spanned spike. Sampling that yielded the repertoires occurred only after the peak T cell response.

This material consisted of peripheral blood, taken 28 days after the second AZD1222 dose. The chain uses TRBV30 and TRBJ1-5; TRBD1 agrees at 8 bases. The TCR sequence derives from an adult who received the AZD1222 COVID-19 vaccine. Here the CDR3 reads CALGQGGNQPQHF. In nucleotides, the CDR3 is TGTGCCTTAGGACAGGGTGGCAATCAGCCCCAGCATTTT.